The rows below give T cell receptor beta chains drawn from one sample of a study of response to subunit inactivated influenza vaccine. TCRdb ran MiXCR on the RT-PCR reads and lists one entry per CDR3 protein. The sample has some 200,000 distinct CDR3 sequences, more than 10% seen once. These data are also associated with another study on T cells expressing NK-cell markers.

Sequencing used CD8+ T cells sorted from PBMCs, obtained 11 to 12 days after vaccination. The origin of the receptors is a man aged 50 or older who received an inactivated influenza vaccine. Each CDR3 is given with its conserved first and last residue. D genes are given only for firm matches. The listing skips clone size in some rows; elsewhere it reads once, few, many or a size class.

DNA: TGTGCCAGCAGCTTCTCTAGCGGGAGTAGCTCAGATACGCAGTATTTT; CDR3: CASSFSSGSSSDTQYF; V: TRBV7-9; J: TRBJ2-3; length: 16; D: TRBD2; size: NA
DNA: TGTGCCAGCAGCCAATCTAGCGGGGGAGGGAATGAGCAGTTCTTC; CDR3: CASSQSSGGGNEQFF; V: TRBV7-2; J: TRBJ2-1; length: 15; D: TRBD2; size: NA
DNA: TGCGCCAGCAGCTCCACAGGGTCAGCCCACGAGCAGTACTTC; CDR3: CASSSTGSAHEQYF; V: TRBV5-1; J: TRBJ2-7; length: 14; D: NA; size: many
DNA: TGTGCCAGCAGCGGCAGGGGGCCGAAATACAATGAGCAGTTCTTC; CDR3: CASSGRGPKYNEQFF; V: TRBV9; J: TRBJ2-1; length: 15; D: TRBD1; size: few
DNA: TGTGCCAGCAGCGGGATCGGCGGGGGGGACGCCGGGGAGCTGTTTTTT; CDR3: CASSGIGGGDAGELFF; V: TRBV7-9; J: TRBJ2-2; length: 16; D: TRBD2; size: few
DNA: TGTGCCAGCAGCTTAGGGGAGCTAAATCTGATGCGGTACGAGCAGTACTTC; CDR3: CASSLGELNLMRYEQYF; V: TRBV7-9; J: TRBJ2-7; length: 17; D: NA; size: NA
DNA: TGTGCCAGCAGCGCCGGACAGGGGTCACCGGGTGAGACCCAGTACTTC; CDR3: CASSAGQGSPGETQYF; V: TRBV7-9; J: TRBJ2-5; length: 16; D: TRBD1; size: NA
DNA: TGTGCCAGCAGTCCTGGGGAGCATTTT; CDR3: CASSPGEHF; V: TRBV28; J: TRBJ1-5; length: 9; D: NA; size: NA
DNA: TGCGCCAGCAGCCAAGTCCTAGCGGGGGGCCATCGCTACAATGAGCAGTTCTTC; CDR3: CASSQVLAGGHRYNEQFF; V: TRBV4-3; J: TRBJ2-1; length: 18; D: TRBD2; size: NA
DNA: TGCAGCGTTGACGGTAGGGGACATGAACTAGCGGGAGATGGGAGCACAGATACGCAGTATTTT; CDR3: CSVDGRGHELAGDGSTDTQYF; V: TRBV29-1; J: TRBJ2-3; length: 21; D: TRBD2; size: many
DNA: TGTGCCAGCAGCTTGTCAGCGGGGGGGCTAGGAGAGCAGTTCTTC; CDR3: CASSLSAGGLGEQFF; V: TRBV11-2; J: TRBJ2-1; length: 15; D: TRBD2; size: NA
DNA: TGCGCCAGCAGCCAAGACTGGACAGTAGGAGAGCAGTACTTC; CDR3: CASSQDWTVGEQYF; V: TRBV4-3; J: TRBJ2-7; length: 14; D: NA; size: few
DNA: TGTGCCATCAGTGAGTCACAAAGGACTAGCGGGAAGAGCGAGCAGTACTTC; CDR3: CAISESQRTSGKSEQYF; V: TRBV10-3; J: TRBJ2-7; length: 17; D: TRBD2; size: few